Listed here are 21 T cell receptor beta chains from one sample, sequenced in a study of beta chain features in type 1 diabetes. Whole-study results and caveats: Significant though moderate, a shortening of TCRB CDR3s appeared in all four CD4+ subsets of Type 1 diabetes patients.

The antigens these receptors bind are not known. Expressed TCRB transcripts got sequenced, as all isolated RNA was reverse transcribed. The method was immunoSEQ multiplex PCR; TCRdb's version includes in-frame clones alone and lacks a portion of them. Here the sample spans about 650,000 clones, under 15% being singletons. Sequencing was done on a sample of naive CD4+ T cells from blood. The receptors here all came from a man younger than 40 with type 1 diabetes.

This clone was counted only a few times. The V gene is TRBV7-2, the J gene TRBJ1-3; 9 bases are a match to TRBD1. V shed 5 bases and J 0 bases; nucleotides not matched to a gene: 5. The CDR3 extends over 16 amino acids. Germline CDR1 reads SGHTA; CDR2 reads FQGNSA. CDR3 bases: TGTGCCAGCAGCCTGGGACAGGGAAGCTCTGGAAACACCATATATTTT. Translating gives CASSLGQGSSGNTIYF.

V usage is TRBV4-3 and J usage is TRBJ1-2, with TRBD1 identical over 9 bases. Germline CDR1 LGHNA, CDR2 YSLEER. This CDR3 region has 17 residues. V dropped 5 bases and J dropped 4; count of bases not matched to a gene: 14. The CDR3 DNA reads as TGCGCCAGCAGCTCCGGGACAGGGCCTAACTCTGGCTATGGCTACACCTTC. Its protein product is CASSSGTGPNSGYGYTF.

CDR3 amino acids: CASRTEGGGYGYTF. The CDR3 DNA is TGTGCCAGCAGAACTGAGGGAGGGGGCTATGGCTACACCTTC. The J gene is TRBJ1-2, the V gene TRBV9; D may be TRBD1 (6 bases). This CDR3 has 14 amino acids. Per the germline V gene, CDR1 is SGDLS and CDR2 is YYNGEE. Deletions cut 5 bases from V and 4 bases from J, with 15 bases between. Full variable domain (rest looked up from reference TRBV9 and TRBJ1-2): DSGVTQTPKHLITATGQRVTLRCSPRSGDLSVYWYQQSLDQGLQFLIQYYNGEERAKGNILERFSAQQFPDLHSELNLSSLELGDSALYFCASRTEGGGYGYTFGSGTRLTVV.

V gene TRBV7-9 combines with J gene TRBJ2-3; 7 nucleotides match TRBD2. There are 15 residues in the CDR3. With V trimmed by 4 bases and J by 4 bases, 8 bases remained unmatched. Per germline, CDR1 SEHNR and CDR2 FQNEAQ (reference sequence). CDR3 DNA: TGTGCCAGCAGCTCCCTTGGACTAGAGGCAGATACGCAGTATTTT. Translated, it gives CASSSLGLEADTQYF.

The CDR3 sequence: CASSVASNLGLAGSTDTQYF. For the CDR3, the DNA is TGTGCCAGCAGCGTAGCCTCCAACCTCGGACTAGCGGGATCCACAGATACGCAGTATTTT. The chain links TRBV9 to TRBJ2-3, with TRBD2 identical over 12 bases. This CDR3 contains 20 residues. The junction had 13 bases not matched to a gene; V was cut back by 0 bases and J by 2 bases. CDR1 is SGDLS and CDR2 is YYNGEE in the germline V gene.

This clone has more than one count but fewer than ten. The J gene is TRBJ1-2, the V gene TRBV30; maybe TRBD1 (6 bases). CDR1 and CDR2 from the germline V gene are GTSNPN and SVGIG (reference sequence). V was pared by 4 bases and J by 6 bases, with 9 bases between. The CDR3 covers 11 residues. The CDR3 reads CAWTGVDGYTF. The CDR3, as DNA: TGTGCCTGGACAGGGGTCGATGGCTACACCTTC.

V gene TRBV5-1 combines with J gene TRBJ2-5; tentatively, D is TRBD2 (6 bases). The germline V gene has CDR1 SGHRS and CDR2 YFSETQ. The V and J ends lost 2 bases and 4 bases respectively, with 12 bases between them. This CDR3 region has 14 residues. CDR3 coding DNA: TGCGCCAGCAGCTTAAGACTAGTCGGAGAGACCCAGTACTTC. Its protein is CASSLRLVGETQYF.

This clone has a handful of counts. V gene TRBV7-9 combines with J gene TRBJ2-1; D is tentatively TRBD1 or TRBD2 (6 bases each). V lost 10 bases and J lost 3, with 16 bases in between. The CDR3 is made up of 14 amino acids. CDR1 is SEHNR, CDR2 FQNEAQ, per germline (reference sequence). As DNA, the CDR3 is TGTGCCACCAGGGGCGGGGAACTCTACAATGAGCAGTTCTTC. It specifies CATRGGELYNEQFF. The entire variable domain, with the rest obtained from reference TRBV7-9 and TRBJ2-1, is as follows: DTGVSQNPRHKITKRGQNVTFRCDPISEHNRLYWYRQTLGQGPEFLTYFQNEAQLEKSRLLSDRFSAERPKGSFSTLEIQRTEQGDSAMYLCATRGGELYNEQFFGPGTRLTVL.

The J gene is TRBJ1-2, the V gene TRBV18; no reliable D call. Trimming removed 3 bases from V and 7 bases from J, with 12 bases in between. The CDR3 length is 13 residues. CDR1 is KGHSH, CDR2 LQKENI, per germline. CDR3 nucleotides: TGTGCCAGCTCACCTGGGGAAGGAACTGGCTACACCTTC. This encodes CASSPGEGTGYTF.

The chain is built from TRBV18 and TRBJ2-4, with a possible D match to TRBD1 (5 bases). Germline CDR1 and CDR2: KGHSH and LQKENI. V dropped 3 bases and J dropped 4 bases, with 13 bases sitting between them. The CDR3 has 15 residues. As DNA, the CDR3 is TGTGCCAGCTCACCCTACACAGGCCTAAAAAACATTCAGTACTTC. It codes for CASSPYTGLKNIQYF.

The chain links TRBV6-6 to TRBJ1-1; D remains unclear. The CDR3 length is 13 residues. V dropped 6 bases and J dropped 3 bases, with 11 bases sitting between them. CDR1 is MNHNY, CDR2 SVGAGI, per germline (reference sequence). The CDR3 sequence is CASSYREHTEAFF. CDR3 nucleotide sequence: TGTGCCAGCAGCTACCGGGAGCACACTGAAGCTTTCTTT.

The CDR3 is CASATGTVEKLFF. The CDR3 DNA reads as TGTGCCAGCGCGACAGGGACGGTGGAAAAACTGTTTTTT. The chain links TRBV7-6 to TRBJ1-4, with 7 bases aligning to TRBD1. From germline, CDR1 is SGHVS and CDR2 FNYEAQ. The CDR3 runs to 13 residues. J was trimmed by 8 bases and V by 8 bases; bases with no gene match: 8.

This clone appeared a few times. The chain couples TRBV2 to TRBJ1-1; D is unclear. The germline CDR1 and CDR2 sequences are SNHLY and FYNNEI. The CDR3 runs 14 residues. V dropped 4 bases and J dropped 10 bases, with 19 bases sitting between them. The CDR3 region is CASSAGESRGRAFF. The DNA of the CDR3 is TGTGCCAGCAGTGCCGGGGAGTCCCGGGGTAGAGCTTTCTTT.

This clone was found a few times. The chain is built from TRBV7-9 and TRBJ1-5; 9 bases are shared with TRBD1. CDR3 length: 16 residues. V trimming: 5 bases; J trimming: 5 bases; junction bases outside the gene matches: 10. Germline V gives CDR1 SEHNR, CDR2 FQNEAQ (reference sequence). Here the CDR3 DNA reads TGTGCCAGCAGCCCCGAAGGGCGGACAGGGGATCAGCCCCAGCATTTT. This gives the protein CASSPEGRTGDQPQHF.

This clone was recorded a few times. The rearrangement joins TRBV6-5 to TRBJ2-7, with a possible D match to TRBD2 (7 bases). The CDR3 sequence is 15 residues long. The V and J ends lost 5 bases and 2 bases respectively, with 16 bases between them. Germline CDR1 and CDR2: MNHEY and SVGAGI. The CDR3 reads CASSPRGGGTYEQYF. For the CDR3, the DNA is TGTGCCAGCAGTCCTCGAGGGGGGGGTACCTACGAGCAGTACTTC.

The chain recombines TRBV7-2 with TRBJ2-1, with a tentative D call TRBD2 (5 bases). Deletions cut 2 bases from V and 0 bases from J, with 11 bases between. The CDR3 covers 16 residues. CDR1 SGHTA and CDR2 FQGNSA come from the germline V gene. This CDR3 is CASSLRPGSSYNEQFF. CDR3 DNA sequence: TGTGCCAGCAGCTTAAGGCCGGGGAGCTCCTACAATGAGCAGTTCTTC.

In this sample, this clone turned up a few times. This chain uses TRBV29-1 with TRBJ1-5; D might be TRBD1 (5 bases). Germline V gene data show CDR1 as SQVTM and CDR2 as ANQGSEA. The CDR3 spans 13 residues. Trimming took off 7 bases at V and 7 bases at J, with 17 bases between the two ends. Here the CDR3 DNA reads TGCAGCGCGGGGACTGGAGACCGCCAGCCCCAGCATTTT. Translation gives CSAGTGDRQPQHF.

This clone was seen a single time. The chain links TRBV7-8 to TRBJ2-5, with D perhaps assigned TRBD1 or TRBD2 (5 bases each). CDR1 and CDR2 from the germline V gene are SGHVS and FQNEAQ. Trimming stripped 4 bases from V and 5 bases from J, with 17 bases between. The CDR3 is 15 amino acids. CDR3 amino acids: CASSSGRGRRETQYF. The CDR3 nucleotides are TGTGCCAGCAGCTCCGGACGGGGACGAAGGGAGACCCAGTACTTC.

This clone was counted between two and nine times. The rearrangement joins TRBV7-2 to TRBJ1-2; TRBD1 is a possible D gene (6 bases). CDR1 and CDR2 (germline): SGHTA, FQGNSA. There are 13 residues in the CDR3. Between the trimmed V and J ends, which lost 4 bases and 7 bases, there was a span of 13 bases. Here the CDR3 DNA reads TGTGCCAGCAGCTCCTACAGGGAGGGTGGCTACACCTTC. It encodes CASSSYREGGYTF.

The chain combines TRBV9 with TRBJ1-6; D possibly corresponds to TRBD1 (6 bases). The V end lost 0 bases, the J end lost 6 bases, and 10 bases lay between the germline ends. This CDR3 comprises 15 residues. The V gene's germline CDR1 is SGDLS and CDR2 YYNGEE. The CDR3, as DNA: TGTGCCAGCAGCGTAGGGGGGCTAAGTAATTCACCCCTCCACTTT. Protein sequence: CASSVGGLSNSPLHF.

This clone was detected only a few times. The V gene is TRBV12-5, the J gene TRBJ1-5; D unclear. This CDR3 comprises 13 residues. The germline CDR1 and CDR2 sequences are LGHNT and FRNRAP. Trimming shortened V by 7 bases and J by 4 bases, and 11 bases separated the two germline ends. CDR3 region: CASAPDGNQPQHF. DNA of the CDR3: TGTGCTAGTGCCCCCGACGGAAATCAGCCCCAGCATTTT.